The T cell receptor (beta chain) described here comes from a study of blood T cell repertoires in COVID-19. Study overall: The United States, Italy and Spain were the sources of the acute and convalescent COVID-19 samples. Sources were T cells, B-cell-depleted T cells, or PBMCs; the material itself was cDNA or gDNA.

This CDR3 contains 16 residues. Germline V lookup: CDR1 SGHDN, CDR2 FVKESK. The V segment lost 2 bases and the J segment 2 bases; nucleotides outside the gene matches: 3. Sequenced by immunoSEQ multiplex PCR; TCRdb stores in-frame clones only, minus some. This repertoire shows approximately 270,000 clones, 70% to 90% found once; its top ten account for 3%. As regards this clone: This CDR3 is also generated by other DNA sequences in the sample.

The receptor was isolated from a man in his late teens or twenties with active or convalescent COVID-19. The chain has TRBV14 and TRBJ2-3, with 11 bases matching TRBD2. The source material was peripheral blood. The CDR3 region has the DNA TGTGCCAGCAGCCAACTAGCGGGAGGCCTCACAGATACGCAGTATTTT. Amino acids: CASSQLAGGLTDTQYF.